The sequence of this T cell receptor (beta chain) was determined in a study of blood T cell repertoires in COVID-19. Study-wide context: Acute and convalescent COVID-19 specimens originated in the United States, Italy and Spain. T cells, B-cell-depleted T cells, or PBMCs supplied cDNA or gDNA.

CDR1 and CDR2 (germline): MNHNS, SASEGT. V was shortened by 3 bases and J by 12 bases, with 17 bases between the two germline ends. The length of the CDR3 is 13 residues. Authors' methods: Amplified reference gene primers provided the basis for estimating nucleated cell counts. Here immunoSEQ multiplex PCR was the method, and the copy in TCRdb shows in-frame clones only, minus some. V and J calls and clone size are given by that table; D and trimming were obtained from the DNA. The repertoire holds roughly 350,000 clones, with over 80% as singletons. This clonotype was sampled from a woman between 45 and 65 years old with COVID-19, enrolled during active disease. The material sequenced was peripheral blood. The chain joins TRBV6-1 to TRBJ1-2; D may be TRBD1 (6 bases). DNA of the CDR3: TGTGCCAGCAGTGAGCCCGGCCAGGGGCTCCACACCTTC. Translated, it gives CASSEPGQGLHTF.